What follows are 19 T cell receptor beta chains derived from one specimen sequenced in a study of shared clonotypes between healthy human individuals. This table comes from immunoSEQ multiplex PCR, and its TCRdb copy is limited to in-frame clones, with some not included. In the table there are a few million clones, just under 95% of which are singletons. Sequencing was done on a sample of naive CD4+ T cells from PBMCs. As for subset: CD45RA+ positively selected. The receptors stem from a man younger than 35 in good health. Some clones in this sample may be carry-over from other donors' samples.

The rearrangement uses TRBV28 and TRBJ1-3; maybe TRBD1 (6 bases). This CDR3 has 15 amino acids. Trimming shortened V by 8 bases and J by 4 bases, and 18 bases separated the two germline ends. Germline-derived CDR1 and CDR2 are MDHEN and SYDVKM. The CDR3 reads CASCIPGGAGNTIYF. The CDR3, as DNA: TGTGCCAGCTGTATCCCCGGGGGCGCGGGAAACACCATATATTTT.

This clone showed up just once. The chain employs TRBV2 and TRBJ2-7; D not resolved. The CDR3 totals 14 residues. The ends were cut back, 0 bases at V and 3 bases at J, with 9 bases in the middle. From germline, CDR1 is SNHLY and CDR2 FYNNEI. The CDR3 bases are TGTGCCAGCAGTGAAGCTCCGGGCTACTACGAGCAGTACTTC. It translates to CASSEAPGYYEQYF.

The genes are TRBV4-1 and TRBJ2-7, with 13 bases matching TRBD2. Germline-derived CDR1 and CDR2 are MGHRA and YSYEKL. V lost 3 bases, J lost 3 bases, and 14 bases stayed unmatched. The CDR3 length is 19 residues. The CDR3, as DNA: TGCGCCAGCAGCCATGCAACCACTAGCGGGAGGGCCGGTTTCTACGAGCAGTACTTC. Translation: CASSHATTSGRAGFYEQYF.

The chain recombines TRBV5-5 with TRBJ1-1; a possible D gene is TRBD1 (5 bases). The germline V and J ends were trimmed by 3 bases and 10 bases, with 16 bases remaining between them. The CDR3 runs 13 residues. Germline CDR1 is SGHKS and CDR2 is YYEKEE (reference sequence). The CDR3: CASSSRDQGIAFF. The CDR3 DNA reads as TGTGCCAGCAGCTCCCGGGACCAGGGTATAGCTTTCTTT.

The V and J genes are TRBV6-1 and TRBJ2-6; D may be TRBD1 (5 bases). V dropped 6 bases and J dropped 1 base, with 10 bases sitting between them. There are 15 residues in the CDR3. CDR1 and CDR2 (germline): MNHNS, SASEGT. CDR3 sequence reads: CASSVQASGANVLTF. For the CDR3, the DNA is TGTGCCAGCAGCGTACAGGCTTCTGGGGCCAACGTCCTGACTTTC.

This chain uses TRBV6-6 with TRBJ1-4; 7 positions agree with TRBD1. CDR1 and CDR2 from the germline V gene are MNHNY and SVGAGI (reference sequence). CDR3 length equals 15 residues. The ends lost 6 bases at V and 0 bases at J; junction bases unmatched: 4. The CDR3 nucleotides read TGTGCCAGCAGCACCCAGGGGGCAACTAATGAAAAACTGTTTTTT. This sequence encodes CASSTQGATNEKLFF.

This clone was found a few times. The chain couples TRBV5-1 to TRBJ2-3; 9 bases agree with TRBD2. The CDR3 covers 15 residues. Germline CDR1 is SGHRS and CDR2 is YFSETQ. J lost 1 base, V lost 2 bases, and 2 bases had no gene match. CDR3 in DNA: TGCGCCAGCAGCTTACAGCGGGAGGGCACAGATACGCAGTATTTT. Its protein is CASSLQREGTDTQYF. Full variable domain (missing parts from reference TRBV5-1 and TRBJ2-3): KAGVTQTPRYLIKTRGQQVTLSCSPISGHRSVSWYQQTPGQGLQFLFEYFSETQRNKGNFPGRFSGRQFSNSRSEMNVSTLELGDSALYLCASSLQREGTDTQYFGPGTRLTVL.

J is TRBJ1-1 and V is TRBV7-2; D gene uncertain. Per germline, CDR1 SGHTA and CDR2 FQGNSA. V dropped 1 base and J dropped 7 bases, with 10 bases sitting between them. This CDR3 is built from 13 residues. The CDR3 DNA sequence: TGTGCCAGCAGCTTAGGGAGACTGGATGAAGCTTTCTTT. Its protein product is CASSLGRLDEAFF.

The chain recombines TRBV5-1 with TRBJ2-1, with 8 bases aligning to TRBD2. Trimming removed 4 bases from V and 5 bases from J; junction bases left unmatched: 11. The CDR3 is 16 amino acids. Germline lookup yields CDR1 SGHRS and CDR2 YFSETQ. This CDR3 reads CASSRRSGISDNEQFF. CDR3 in DNA: TGCGCCAGCAGCCGACGTAGCGGGATCTCAGACAATGAGCAGTTCTTC. Full variable domain (rest looked up from reference TRBV5-1 and TRBJ2-1): KAGVTQTPRYLIKTRGQQVTLSCSPISGHRSVSWYQQTPGQGLQFLFEYFSETQRNKGNFPGRFSGRQFSNSRSEMNVSTLELGDSALYLCASSRRSGISDNEQFFGPGTRLTVL.

The chain employs TRBV21-1 and TRBJ1-5; the table calls TRBD1, which could not be checked here. TRBV21-1 is marked as a pseudogene. This CDR3 is 16 amino acids long. The CDR3 loop is CASLNPGQGISQPQHF. The CDR3 DNA follows: TGTGCCAGCTTAAACCCGGGACAGGGAATAAGTCAGCCCCAGCATTTT.

The chain links TRBV27 to TRBJ2-7, with 10 bases aligning to TRBD2. The CDR3 sequence is 16 residues long. The V gene end was trimmed by 5 bases and the J gene end by 2 bases; junction bases not matched to a gene: 9. The germline V gene has CDR1 MNHEY and CDR2 SMNVEV (reference sequence). The CDR3: CASSTHRLAGPYEQYF. The CDR3 coding sequence is TGTGCCAGCAGTACACACCGACTAGCGGGCCCCTACGAGCAGTACTTC.

Worth noting for this clone: Other DNA sequences in the same sample also yield this CDR3. V gene TRBV7-2 combines with J gene TRBJ1-1; D perhaps matches TRBD1 (5 bases). The CDR3 spans 13 residues. The germline V gene has CDR1 SGHTA and CDR2 FQGNSA. Trimming removed 5 bases at V and 4 bases at J, with 11 bases between. The CDR3 DNA is TGTGCCAGCAGCGCTCAGGGTGGCACTGAAGCTTTCTTT. It encodes CASSAQGGTEAFF.

V and J are TRBV4-2 and TRBJ2-7; TRBD2 agrees at 11 bases. The junction had 5 bases not matched to a gene; V was cut back by 2 bases and J by 2 bases. The CDR3 has 16 residues. Germline values: CDR1 LGHNA, CDR2 YNFKEQ. CDR3 DNA sequence: TGTGCCAGCAGCCAAAATCTAGCGGGAGGCCCCTACGAGCAGTACTTC. This gives the protein CASSQNLAGGPYEQYF.

V gene TRBV28 combines with J gene TRBJ2-7; D is undetermined. Trimming left V 3 bases short and J 7 bases short, with 7 bases between. Germline V gene data show CDR1 as MDHEN and CDR2 as SYDVKM. CDR3 length equals 11 residues. In DNA form, the CDR3 reads TGTGCCAGCAGTTTGCGTGAAGAGCAGTACTTC. It is translated as CASSLREEQYF.

This chain joins TRBV30 and TRBJ2-7, with 11 positions matching TRBD2. This CDR3 comprises 14 residues. Germline CDR1 and CDR2: GTSNPN and SVGIG (reference sequence). With 2 bases clipped from V and 2 bases from J, the junction kept 2 bases outside the gene matches. CDR3 nucleotide sequence: TGTGCCTGGAGTAAACTAGCGGGGGCCTACGAGCAGTACTTC. Residues: CAWSKLAGAYEQYF.

The rearrangement uses TRBV2 and TRBJ2-7; D is undetermined. Germline lookup yields CDR1 SNHLY and CDR2 FYNNEI. The CDR3 runs to 14 residues. V was cut by 1 base and J by 6 bases, with 13 bases left in between. Here the CDR3 reads CASSEGTLGIEQYF. As DNA, the CDR3 is TGTGCCAGCAGTGAAGGGACCCTAGGAATCGAGCAGTACTTC.

This chain uses TRBV11-3 with TRBJ2-1; D gene ambiguous. The CDR3 covers 15 residues. Germline lookup yields CDR1 SGHNT and CDR2 YENEEA. V gave up 2 bases and J gave up 4 bases, with 12 bases separating them. The CDR3 region has the DNA TGTGCCAGCAGCTTAACATTGGGTCCTTACAATGAGCAGTTCTTC. It translates to CASSLTLGPYNEQFF.

V usage is TRBV5-8 and J usage is TRBJ1-1; D possibly corresponds to TRBD1 (5 bases). The CDR3 has 14 residues. Per germline, CDR1 SGHTS and CDR2 YDEGEE. V was trimmed by 2 bases and J by 4 bases, leaving 12 bases between them. The CDR3 here is CASSFGGFRTEAFF. The DNA of the CDR3 is TGTGCCAGCAGCTTCGGGGGGTTCCGCACTGAAGCTTTCTTT.

The chain has TRBV4-1 and TRBJ1-3; unclear D gene. Germline CDR1 and CDR2: MGHRA and YSYEKL. This CDR3 spans 16 amino acids. V dropped 5 bases and J dropped 0 bases, with 14 bases sitting between them. CDR3 sequence: CASSKAGSNSGNTIYF. The CDR3 DNA reads as TGCGCCAGCAGCAAAGCGGGGTCTAACTCTGGAAACACCATATATTTT.